A single sample is the source of the 12 T cell receptor beta chains below, sequenced in a study of blood T cell repertoires in COVID-19. Repertoires were generated with immunoSEQ multiplex PCR, while TCRdb's copy carries only in-frame clones and drops some. The sample consists of more than 55,000 clones, over 65% of them appearing once. The sample consisted of peripheral blood. All receptors come from a man older than 75 with active or convalescent COVID-19.

This clone turned up a few times. This chain uses TRBV19 with TRBJ2-7; 8 nucleotides line up with TRBD1. V trimming: 3 bases; J trimming: 3 bases; junction bases outside the gene matches: 10. This CDR3 contains 16 residues. Germline V gene sequence: CDR1 LNHDA, CDR2 SQIVND (reference sequence). The CDR3 loop is CASSMLYRGKNYEQYF. The CDR3 region has the DNA TGTGCCAGTAGTATGCTTTACAGGGGGAAAAACTACGAGCAGTACTTC.

This clone was detected only once. The rearrangement links TRBV24-1 to TRBJ2-3; 10 nucleotides align to TRBD1. Germline lookup yields CDR1 KGHDR and CDR2 SFDVKD. This CDR3 contains 15 residues. Losses at the gene ends were 4 bases for V and 3 bases for J; bases not matched to a gene: 3. The CDR3, as DNA: TGTGCCACCAGTGACGAGGACAGGGGGACAGATACGCAGTATTTT. Translation: CATSDEDRGTDTQYF.

The chain combines TRBV3-1 (or the pseudogene TRBV3-2) with TRBJ1-5; D unresolved. CDR1 and CDR2 from the germline V gene are LGHDT and YNNKEL (reference sequence). The CDR3 is 15 residues long. V lost 0 bases and J lost 0, with 6 bases in between. The CDR3 DNA reads TGTGCCAGCAGCCAAGACCCGGGTAGCAATCAGCCCCAGCATTTT. This translates into CASSQDPGSNQPQHF.

The chain uses TRBV28 and TRBJ1-2, with TRBD1 matching 10 bases. Germline-derived CDR1 and CDR2 are MDHEN and SYDVKM. V dropped 3 bases and J dropped 3; count of bases not matched to a gene: 7. This CDR3 region has 16 residues. The CDR3 sequence is CASSFHQTGGDYGYTF. The CDR3 DNA reads as TGTGCCAGCAGTTTCCACCAGACAGGGGGCGACTATGGCTACACCTTC.

The V call is TRBV2, the J call TRBJ2-3; TRBD2 agrees at 8 bases. V trimming: 4 bases; J trimming: 3 bases; junction bases outside the gene matches: 12. Germline V gene lookup returns CDR1 SNHLY and CDR2 FYNNEI. This CDR3 is built from 17 residues. The CDR3 DNA sequence: TGTGCCAGCAGTGTTCTAGCCGGGGGGGGAAGAACAGATACGCAGTATTTT. The encoded protein is CASSVLAGGGRTDTQYF. Combining the CDR3 with reference TRBV2 and TRBJ2-3 gives the whole variable domain EPEVTQTPSHQVTQMGQEVILRCVPISNHLYFYWYRQILGQKVEFLVSFYNNEISEKSEIFDDQFSVERPDGSNFTLKIRSTKLEDSAMYFCASSVLAGGGRTDTQYFGPGTRLTVL.

The chain couples TRBV14 to TRBJ2-6; D gene unclear. The germline gives CDR1 SGHDN, CDR2 FVKESK. Trimming cost V 0 bases and J 16 bases, with 10 bases left between them. This CDR3 region has 12 residues. In DNA form, the CDR3 reads TGTGCCAGCAGCCAAGATATGTGGGCGCTGACTTTC. Translating it yields CASSQDMWALTF.

V is TRBV9 and J is TRBJ1-1, with TRBD1 identical over 7 bases. J lost 0 bases, V lost 2 bases, and 13 bases had no gene match. The CDR3 extends over 18 amino acids. The germline V gene encodes CDR1 SGDLS and CDR2 YYNGEE. CDR3 protein: CASSVDPDRPYLNTEAFF. CDR3 DNA: TGTGCCAGCAGCGTTGACCCGGACAGGCCCTATTTGAACACTGAAGCTTTCTTT.

The chain uses TRBV15 and TRBJ1-6, with D uncertain. V dropped 6 bases and J dropped 7 bases, with 7 bases sitting between them. The CDR3 totals 12 residues. The germline gives CDR1 LNHNV, CDR2 YYDKDF (reference sequence). In DNA form, the CDR3 reads TGTGCCACCAGTAGCGAAAATTCACCCCTCCACTTT. Translation: CATSSENSPLHF.

J is TRBJ2-7 and V is TRBV7-2, with 9 bases matching TRBD2. The CDR3 totals 13 residues. The junction had 10 bases not matched to a gene; V was cut back by 7 bases and J by 9 bases. CDR1 is SGHTA, CDR2 FQGNSA, per germline. The CDR3 region is CASTPGSGRRQYF. In nucleotides, the CDR3 is TGTGCCAGCACCCCGGGCAGCGGGAGGCGGCAGTACTTC.

The J gene is TRBJ2-2, the V gene TRBV23-1; D might be TRBD1 (6 bases). TRBV23-1 carries the ORF label, with uncertain function. The ends were cut back, 4 bases at V and 4 bases at J, with 16 bases in the middle. The CDR3 runs to 16 residues. DNA for the CDR3: TGCGCCAGCAGTCCCCACAGGGAAAGGGCCACCGGGGAGCTGTTTTTT. Residues: CASSPHRERATGELFF.

This chain joins TRBV7-3 and TRBJ2-7, with D possibly TRBD1 on 7 matching bases. Trimming took off 4 bases at V and 3 bases at J, with 13 bases between the two ends. Germline assignment: CDR1 SGHTA and CDR2 FQGTGA. The CDR3 is made up of 14 amino acids. CDR3: CASSSQGGDYEQYF. In nucleotides, the CDR3 is TGTGCCAGCAGCTCCCAGGGGGGTGACTACGAGCAGTACTTC.

The V and J genes are TRBV6-5 and TRBJ1-1; D ambiguous. The CDR3 loop spans 14 amino acids. V lost 7 bases and J 4 bases, leaving 16 bases between the germline ends. CDR1 and CDR2 from the germline V gene are MNHEY and SVGAGI. CDR3 in DNA: TGTGCCAGCATTTGGAGGAAATGGGGCACTGAAGCTTTCTTT. It yields the protein CASIWRKWGTEAFF.